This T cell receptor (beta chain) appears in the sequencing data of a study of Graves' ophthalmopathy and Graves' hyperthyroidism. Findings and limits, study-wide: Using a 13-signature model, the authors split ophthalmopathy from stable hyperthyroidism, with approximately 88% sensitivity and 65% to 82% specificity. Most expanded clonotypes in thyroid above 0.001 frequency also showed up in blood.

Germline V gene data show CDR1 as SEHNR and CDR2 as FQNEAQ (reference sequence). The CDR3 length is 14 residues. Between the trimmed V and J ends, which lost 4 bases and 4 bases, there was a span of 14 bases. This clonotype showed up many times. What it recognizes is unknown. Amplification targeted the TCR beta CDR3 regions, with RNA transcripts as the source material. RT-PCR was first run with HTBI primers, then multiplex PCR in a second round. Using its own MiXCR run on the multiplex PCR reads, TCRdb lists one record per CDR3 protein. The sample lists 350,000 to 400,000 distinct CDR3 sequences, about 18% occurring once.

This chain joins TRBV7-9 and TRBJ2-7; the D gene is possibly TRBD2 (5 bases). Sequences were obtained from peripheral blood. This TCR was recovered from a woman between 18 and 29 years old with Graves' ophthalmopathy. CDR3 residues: CASSSLNGVYEQYF. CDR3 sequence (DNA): TGTGCCAGCAGCTCCCTTAACGGGGTTTACGAGCAGTACTTC.